The 22 T cell receptor beta chains presented below share a single source sample, sequenced in a study of cytomegalovirus exposure and HLA in healthy donors. 13 Jbeta primers and 60 Vbeta primers were used for the PCR. The protocol was immunoSEQ multiplex PCR, while the TCRdb copy is restricted to in-frame clones and leaves out a portion. This sample has about 140,000 clones; 80% occur once, and the top ten carry approximately 2.5%. The sample was PBMCs. The receptor source for this set is a man aged 50 to 60 in good health and CMV-seronegative.

The chain carries TRBV15 and TRBJ1-4; D remains unclear. CDR3 length equals 14 residues. Trimming removed 10 bases at V and 5 bases at J, with 17 bases between. Germline V gene data show CDR1 as LNHNV and CDR2 as YYDKDF (reference sequence). The CDR3 sequence is CAISNSFSNEKLFF. CDR3 nucleotides: TGTGCCATTAGCAATTCATTTTCCAATGAAAAACTGTTTTTT.

The chain is built from TRBV6-1 and TRBJ2-7; 9 positions match TRBD1. The germline V gene has CDR1 MNHNS and CDR2 SASEGT. After removal of 8 bases from V and 5 bases from J, the junction contained 13 bases not matched to a gene. This CDR3 region has 15 residues. CDR3 coding DNA: TGTGCCAGCGGGCCCCCGGGGACAGGGAACCACGAGCAGTACTTC. Translation: CASGPPGTGNHEQYF.

The chain links TRBV12-5 to TRBJ2-7, with D maybe TRBD1 (6 bases). CDR1 is LGHNT, CDR2 FRNRAP, per germline. Deletions cut 8 bases from V and 4 bases from J, with 15 bases between. The CDR3 contains 13 residues. CDR3 residues: CASSSRGIYEQYF. In nucleotides, the CDR3 is TGTGCTAGTTCGAGCAGGGGAATTTACGAGCAGTACTTC. Combining the CDR3 with reference TRBV12-5 and TRBJ2-7 gives the whole variable domain DARVTQTPRHKVTEMGQEVTMRCQPILGHNTVFWYRQTMMQGLELLAYFRNRAPLDDSGMPKDRFSAEMPDATLATLKIQPSEPRDSAVYFCASSSRGIYEQYFGPGTRLTVT.

The genes are TRBV9 and TRBJ2-7; 8 nucleotides line up with TRBD2. This CDR3 has 15 residues. Germline V gene sequence: CDR1 SGDLS, CDR2 YYNGEE. The V gene end was trimmed by 3 bases and the J gene end by 0 bases; junction bases not matched to a gene: 5. CDR3 in DNA: TGTGCCAGCAGCGCTACCGGGACTAGCTCCTACGAGCAGTACTTC. This translates into CASSATGTSSYEQYF.

CDR3 in DNA: TGTGCCAGTAGTATCAGTATGGCCAGGGGCTCTGGAAACACCATATATTTT. Protein product: CASSISMARGSGNTIYF. The chain recombines TRBV19 with TRBJ1-3, with a tentative D call TRBD1 (6 bases). Deletions cut 3 bases from V and 0 bases from J, with 15 bases between. Germline loops: CDR1 LNHDA, CDR2 SQIVND (reference sequence). CDR3 length: 17 residues.

The V call is TRBV19, the J call TRBJ1-2; D is uncertain. The V gene lost 3 bases and the J gene lost 2 bases, with 7 bases spanning the gap. CDR3 size: 13 residues. Germline values: CDR1 LNHDA, CDR2 SQIVND (reference sequence). CDR3 nucleotide sequence: TGTGCCAGTAGTATGAGTCGGAACTATGGCTACACCTTC. Amino acids: CASSMSRNYGYTF.

The chain combines TRBV18 with TRBJ1-2; 7 bases are shared with TRBD1. Germline V gene lookup returns CDR1 KGHSH and CDR2 LQKENI. The CDR3 extends over 14 amino acids. Unmatched junction bases numbered 8, after V lost 6 bases and J lost 4 bases. In DNA, the CDR3 is TGTGCCAGCTCCATCCGGACAGGTTTCTATGGCTACACCTTC. Residues: CASSIRTGFYGYTF.

The chain joins TRBV27 to TRBJ1-6, with 8 bases that match TRBD1. There are 17 residues in the CDR3. The V segment lost 5 bases and the J segment 0 bases; nucleotides outside the gene matches: 6. Germline CDR1 reads MNHEY; CDR2 reads SMNVEV (reference sequence). The CDR3 region is CASSLYRGSSYNSPLHF. As DNA, the CDR3 is TGTGCCAGCAGTCTCTACAGGGGGAGCTCCTATAATTCACCCCTCCACTTT.

CDR3 in amino acids: CASSQAGRGRGDEQFF. In nucleotides, the CDR3 is TGCGCCAGCAGCCAAGCGGGACGTGGCAGGGGAGATGAGCAGTTCTTC. The chain carries TRBV4-1 and TRBJ2-1; possible D gene TRBD1, 6 bases. V gave up 1 base and J gave up 8 bases, with 18 bases separating them. This CDR3 spans 16 amino acids. Germline V gene data show CDR1 as MGHRA and CDR2 as YSYEKL.

V is TRBV11-2 and J is TRBJ2-2; 15 bases align to TRBD2. Germline V gives CDR1 SGHAT, CDR2 FQNNGV. The CDR3 has 19 residues. Losses at the gene ends were 5 bases for V and 4 bases for J; bases not matched to a gene: 11. The CDR3, as DNA: TGTGCCAGCAGCCCGAGGACTAGCGGGGGGGCCGTACTCACCGGGGAGCTGTTTTTT. This gives the protein CASSPRTSGGAVLTGELFF.

This clone was detected a few times. The V and J genes are TRBV9 and TRBJ2-7; a possible D gene is TRBD2 (5 bases). Germline loops: CDR1 SGDLS, CDR2 YYNGEE. Between the trimmed V and J ends, which lost 3 bases and 4 bases, there was a span of 17 bases. CDR3 length: 15 amino acids. The CDR3 DNA follows: TGTGCCAGCAGCGCGAGAAGCGGATTCCTTTACGAGCAGTACTTC. This sequence encodes CASSARSGFLYEQYF. Combining the CDR3 with reference TRBV9 and TRBJ2-7 gives the whole variable domain DSGVTQTPKHLITATGQRVTLRCSPRSGDLSVYWYQQSLDQGLQFLIQYYNGEERAKGNILERFSAQQFPDLHSELNLSSLELGDSALYFCASSARSGFLYEQYFGPGTRLTVT.

The V and J genes are TRBV10-3 and TRBJ2-5, with D perhaps matching TRBD1 (5 bases). The length of the CDR3 is 13 residues. Trimming stripped 7 bases from V and 2 bases from J, with 11 bases between. Per the germline V gene, CDR1 is ENHRY and CDR2 is SYGVKD. CDR3 sequence: CAINKNRQETQYF. In nucleotides, the CDR3 is TGTGCCATCAATAAGAACAGGCAAGAGACCCAGTACTTC.

This clone has just one count. This CDR3 is CASSPLGGVAGYTF. The CDR3 DNA reads TGTGCCAGCTCACCTCTCGGGGGGGTAGCTGGCTACACCTTC. The chain couples TRBV18 to TRBJ1-2; D perhaps matches TRBD1 (5 bases). CDR3 length equals 14 residues. V was cut by 3 bases and J by 7 bases, with 15 bases left in between. Germline assignment: CDR1 KGHSH and CDR2 LQKENI.

V and J are TRBV5-3 and TRBJ1-3; D is possibly TRBD1 (5 bases). TRBV5-3 is noted as an ORF with a role that remains uncertain. V was clipped by 0 bases and J by 0 bases, with 13 bases between them. The CDR3 totals 17 residues. CDR3 DNA: TGTGCCAGAAGCTTGGAGGGGTCAAGGGTCTCTGGAAACACCATATATTTT. Protein: CARSLEGSRVSGNTIYF.

The genes are TRBV2 and TRBJ1-2; 9 bases map to TRBD1. Trimming removed 6 bases from V and 8 bases from J; junction bases left unmatched: 4. CDR3 size: 12 residues. Germline V gene lookup returns CDR1 SNHLY and CDR2 FYNNEI. The chain's CDR3 is CASRRTGEGYTF. The CDR3 DNA sequence: TGTGCCAGCAGACGGACAGGGGAAGGCTACACCTTC.

The chain couples TRBV7-8 to TRBJ2-3, with a possible D match to TRBD1 (5 bases). V was pared by 4 bases and J by 0 bases, with 14 bases between. The CDR3 extends over 16 amino acids. Per the germline V gene, CDR1 is SGHVS and CDR2 is FQNEAQ. The CDR3 here is CASSSPLDSSTDTQYF. The DNA of the CDR3 is TGTGCCAGCAGCTCACCCCTAGACAGTAGCACAGATACGCAGTATTTT.

The chain recombines TRBV30 with TRBJ1-2, with 12 bases that match TRBD1. The CDR3 runs 16 residues. V was clipped by 3 bases and J by 8 bases; unmatched bases: 13. Germline V gene lookup returns CDR1 GTSNPN and CDR2 SVGIG (reference sequence). The chain's CDR3 is CAWSLLTGQGADGYTF. The CDR3 nucleotides read TGTGCCTGGAGCCTTTTAACGGGACAGGGGGCAGACGGCTACACCTTC.

The chain is built from TRBV28 and TRBJ2-3; D is possibly TRBD2 (6 bases). V was cut by 3 bases and J by 5 bases, with 21 bases left in between. CDR3 size: 17 residues. Germline CDR1 is MDHEN and CDR2 is SYDVKM. CDR3 region: CASSLAPIAVSGDTQYF. Written as DNA, the CDR3 is TGTGCCAGCAGTTTGGCCCCCATTGCGGTTAGCGGAGATACGCAGTATTTT.

The V call is TRBV19, the J call TRBJ1-1; D uncertain. The V gene's germline CDR1 is LNHDA and CDR2 SQIVND (reference sequence). Deletions cut 0 bases from V and 5 bases from J, with 13 bases between. CDR3 length: 15 residues. CDR3 residues: CASSIDTGLQTEAFF. DNA for the CDR3: TGTGCCAGTAGTATAGATACGGGGTTGCAAACTGAAGCTTTCTTT.

V usage is TRBV4-2 and J usage is TRBJ2-2, with 10 nucleotides matching TRBD2. CDR1 and CDR2 (germline): LGHNA, YNFKEQ. Germline trimming cut 1 base from V and 4 bases from J; bases unmatched to any gene: 6. This CDR3 contains 17 residues. CDR3 in DNA: TGTGCCAGCAGCCAAGTCCTAGCGGGAGTCGGCACCGGGGAGCTGTTTTTT. Translated: CASSQVLAGVGTGELFF.

The chain recombines TRBV5-1 with TRBJ2-1, with TRBD2 matching 11 bases. V lost 4 bases, J lost 9 bases, and 12 bases stayed unmatched. Per germline, CDR1 SGHRS and CDR2 YFSETQ. This CDR3 comprises 16 residues. In DNA form, the CDR3 reads TGCGCCAGCAGCATGACTAGCGGGATCGAGAGAGGTGAGCAGTTCTTC. It yields the protein CASSMTSGIERGEQFF.

The chain has TRBV7-9 and TRBJ2-7; D uncertain. The CDR3 has 14 residues. V was trimmed by 1 base and J by 2 bases, leaving 9 bases between them. Per the germline V gene, CDR1 is SEHNR and CDR2 is FQNEAQ (reference sequence). The CDR3 DNA reads as TGTGCCAGCAGCTTAGGCGGCATTACCTACGAGCAGTACTTC. The encoded protein is CASSLGGITYEQYF. The complete variable domain, with remaining parts taken from reference TRBV7-9 and TRBJ2-7, reads DTGVSQNPRHKITKRGQNVTFRCDPISEHNRLYWYRQTLGQGPEFLTYFQNEAQLEKSRLLSDRFSAERPKGSFSTLEIQRTEQGDSAMYLCASSLGGITYEQYFGPGTRLTVT.